This T cell receptor (beta chain) emerged from a study of breast tumors, draining lymph nodes, adjacent tissues. Notes on the study in general: Tumor and nontumor repertoires were significantly more similar in luminal-like than in basal-like breast cancer. Compared with lymph nodes, tumors were less diverse; compared with nontumor tissue, more. Findings are consistent with lymph node origin and intratumoral expansion of most tumor T cells.

TCRdb called the multiplex PCR reads again in MiXCR, with one record for every CDR3 protein. This sample has 83,000 or so distinct CDR3 sequences; approximately 19% occur once, and the top ten carry about 2.2%. Trimming cost V 5 bases and J 2 bases; bases outside gene matches: 5. Germline assignment: CDR1 MNHEY and CDR2 SMNVEV (reference sequence). The CDR3 extends over 15 amino acids. A remark on this clonotype: The antigen is unknown.

Breast cancer patients provided tissue from their axillary draining lymph nodes. V usage is TRBV27 and J usage is TRBJ2-1; TRBD2 matches at 8 bases. The TCR sequence derives from a female donor with breast cancer. Some clones in this sample may be carry-over from other donors' samples. Sequencing used axillary lymph node tissue. For the CDR3, the DNA is TGTGCCAGCAGTCCAGGGACTAGGCCCTACAATGAGCAGTTCTTC. Translation gives CASSPGTRPYNEQFF.